This T cell receptor beta chain is drawn from a study of neoadjuvant nivolumab and ipilimumab in lung cancer (dated by TCRdb to the early 2020s). For the wider study: In the NEOSTAR trial, nivolumab was administered intravenously at 3 mg/kg on days 1, 15 and 29, and the combination arm also received ipilimumab 1 mg/kg on day 1 only. TCR repertoires in pretherapy (baseline) peripheral blood were compared with TCR repertoires in tumors resected at surgery after neoadjuvant immune checkpoint blockade. Seven patients had matched pretherapy and resected tumor pairs analyzed, with four treated with nivolumab and three with nivolumab plus ipilimumab. For each study arm, the primary endpoint of the trial was the rate of major pathologic response (MPR) in the intention-to-treat population. The trial treated about 45 patients with operable NSCLC: roughly 23 were randomized to nivolumab monotherapy and about 20 to nivolumab plus ipilimumab. General findings and caveats noted by the study authors: TCR sequencing was performed in a small number of samples. No significant correlation was found between TCR clonality and pathologic tumor regression, and only a single major-pathologic-response sample was available for the analysis of TCR clonality versus pathologic tumor regression. TCR richness and clonality were greater in resected tumors than in tumor-adjacent uninvolved lung, and increases were seen in more dual-therapy-treated tumors. From pretherapy to surgery, increases in tumor T-cell richness and clonality were observed in three of three dual-therapy tumors but in only two of four nivolumab-treated tumors. Richness in tumors resected after neoadjuvant therapy showed a positive correlation with pretherapy blood TCR richness (Spearman R = 0.82).

In the case of this clone: The antigen it binds to is not known. Base-call qualities are not available, and no considerably larger clone is one nucleotide away.

Reading the label with the study, this specimen's time point is: at surgical resection after neoadjuvant nivolumab +/- ipilimumab. Samples came from the phase 2 randomized NEOSTAR trial, which tested neoadjuvant nivolumab or nivolumab plus ipilimumab followed by surgery in operable NSCLC. The V and J ends are trimmed by 2 bases and 3 bases, leaving 8 bases between them. The germline V gene specifies WSHSY as CDR1 and SAAADI as CDR2. The cysteine opens and the phenylalanine closes a CDR3 of 13 amino acids. Only CDR3 DNA remains: 39 bases, in frame from the first base. The library came from the immunoSEQ multiplex PCR assay. From the authors' description of their analysis: Repertoires were summarized in terms of richness and clonality, and significantly expanded and contracted clones between pre- and post-therapy samples were identified. TCRdb's version of the immuneACCESS table is confined to in-frame rearrangements and falls short of the full clone set. An unresolved V gene accounts for under half of the shortfall where checked; the remainder is of unknown origin. V and J calls and clone size follow that table, whereas D and trimming were derived from the DNA. In all, the sample holds 9,100 or so clones, and 60% to 85% of those were seen once. The ten largest clones take up more than 2.5% of the sample.

Recombination joined TRBV10-2 with TRBJ2-7; D gene: possibly TRBD2, on 5 matching bases. Sequencing used tumor tissue, obtained after neoadjuvant nivolumab, alone or with ipilimumab, at or shortly before surgery. This sequence was found in an adult with non-small cell lung cancer. The CDR3 region reads CASSEGRDYEQYF. The nucleotide sequence is given as TGCGCCAGCAGTGAGGGGAGAGACTACGAGCAGTACTTC.